This TCR beta chain came from a study of blood T cell repertoires in COVID-19. About the research overall: The cDNA or gDNA used as material had been derived from T cells, B-cell-depleted T cells, or PBMCs.

Losses at the gene ends were 3 bases for V and 1 base for J; bases not matched to a gene: 0. The CDR3 runs to 14 residues. Germline V gives CDR1 SGHNT, CDR2 YENEEA. Original analysis: Using reference gene primer amplification, nucleated cell counts were estimated. Data came from immunoSEQ multiplex PCR; TCRdb stores just in-frame clones and leaves some out. V, J and clone size are those of that table, while D and trimming were read from the DNA. The sample lists about 59,000 clones; 65% to 85% were seen once. This clone is a singleton in its sample. The source material was peripheral blood. The sequence was collected from a man in his sixties with acute or convalescent COVID-19. The chain employs TRBV11-3 and TRBJ2-3; 8 nucleotides agree with TRBD2. In DNA, the CDR3 is TGTGCCAGCAGCTTCGGGGGGGGCACAGATACGCAGTATTTT. Its translation: CASSFGGGTDTQYF.